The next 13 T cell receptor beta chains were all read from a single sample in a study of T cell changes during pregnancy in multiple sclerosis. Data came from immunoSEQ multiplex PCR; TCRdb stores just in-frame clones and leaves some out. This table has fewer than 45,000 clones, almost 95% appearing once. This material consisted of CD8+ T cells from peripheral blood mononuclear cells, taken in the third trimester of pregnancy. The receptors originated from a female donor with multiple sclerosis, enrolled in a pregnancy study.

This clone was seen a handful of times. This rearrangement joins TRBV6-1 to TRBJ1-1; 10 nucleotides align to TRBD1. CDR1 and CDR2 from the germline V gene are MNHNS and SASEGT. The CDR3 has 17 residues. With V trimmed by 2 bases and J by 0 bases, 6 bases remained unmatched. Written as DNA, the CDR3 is TGTGCCAGCAGTGAACATGGACAGGGGGTGATGAACACTGAAGCTTTCTTT. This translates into CASSEHGQGVMNTEAFF.

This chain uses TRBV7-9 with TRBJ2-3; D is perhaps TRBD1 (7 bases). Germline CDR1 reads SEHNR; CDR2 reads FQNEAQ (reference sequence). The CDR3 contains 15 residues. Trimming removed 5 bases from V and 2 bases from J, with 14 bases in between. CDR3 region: CASSLGGGPTDTQYF. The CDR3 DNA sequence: TGTGCCAGCAGCCTTGGAGGGGGCCCCACAGATACGCAGTATTTT.

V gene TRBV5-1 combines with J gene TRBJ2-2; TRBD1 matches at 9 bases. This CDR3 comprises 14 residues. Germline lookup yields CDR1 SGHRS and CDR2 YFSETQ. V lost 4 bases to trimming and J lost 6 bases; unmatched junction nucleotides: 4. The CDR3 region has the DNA TGCGCCAGCAGCACGGGACAGGGTCCCGGGGAGCTGTTTTTT. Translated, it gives CASSTGQGPGELFF.

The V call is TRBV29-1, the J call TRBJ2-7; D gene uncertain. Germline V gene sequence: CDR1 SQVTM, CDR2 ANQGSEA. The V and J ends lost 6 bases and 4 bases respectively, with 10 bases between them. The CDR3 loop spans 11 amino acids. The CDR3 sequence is CSVLLLYEQYF. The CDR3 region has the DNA TGCAGCGTACTCCTATTGTACGAGCAGTACTTC.

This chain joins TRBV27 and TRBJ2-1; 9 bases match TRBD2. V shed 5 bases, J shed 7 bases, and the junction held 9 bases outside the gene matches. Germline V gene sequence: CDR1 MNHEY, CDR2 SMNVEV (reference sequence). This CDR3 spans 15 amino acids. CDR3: CASSTTSGRWNEQFF. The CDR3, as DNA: TGTGCCAGCAGTACGACTAGCGGCCGGTGGAATGAGCAGTTCTTC.

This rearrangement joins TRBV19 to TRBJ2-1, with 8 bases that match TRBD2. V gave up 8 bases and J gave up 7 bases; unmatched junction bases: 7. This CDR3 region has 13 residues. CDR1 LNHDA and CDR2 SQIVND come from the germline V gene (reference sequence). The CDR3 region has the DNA TGTGCCAGTTCTGTTAGCGGGATGAATGAGCAGTTCTTC. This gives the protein CASSVSGMNEQFF.

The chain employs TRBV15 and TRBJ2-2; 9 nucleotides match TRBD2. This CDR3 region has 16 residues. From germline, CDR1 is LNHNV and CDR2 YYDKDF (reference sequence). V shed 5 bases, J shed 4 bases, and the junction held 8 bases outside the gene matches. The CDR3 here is CATSARLAEGTGELFF. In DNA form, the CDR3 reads TGTGCCACCAGCGCACGACTAGCGGAAGGCACCGGGGAGCTGTTTTTT.

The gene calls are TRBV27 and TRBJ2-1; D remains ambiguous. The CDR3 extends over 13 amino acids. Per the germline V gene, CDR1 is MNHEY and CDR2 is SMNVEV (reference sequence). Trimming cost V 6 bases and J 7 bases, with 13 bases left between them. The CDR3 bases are TGTGCCAGCAGCCCCTATGCAGGAAATGAGCAGTTCTTC. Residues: CASSPYAGNEQFF.

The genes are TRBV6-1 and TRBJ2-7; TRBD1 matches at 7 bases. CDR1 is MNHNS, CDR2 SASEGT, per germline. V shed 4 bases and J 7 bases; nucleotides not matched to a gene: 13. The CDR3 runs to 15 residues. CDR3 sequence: CASSAIHRGLSEQYF. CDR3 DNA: TGTGCCAGCAGTGCGATTCACAGGGGCCTCTCAGAGCAGTACTTC.

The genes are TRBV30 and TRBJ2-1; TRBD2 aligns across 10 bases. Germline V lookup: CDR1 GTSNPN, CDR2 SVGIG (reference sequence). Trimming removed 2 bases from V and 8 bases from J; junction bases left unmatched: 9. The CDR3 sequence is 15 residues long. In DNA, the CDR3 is TGTGCCTGGAGTTGGCTAGCGGGAGAAAGGGATGAGCAGTTCTTC. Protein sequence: CAWSWLAGERDEQFF.

The CDR3 sequence is CASSIMGGSTEAFF. The DNA for the CDR3 is TGTGCCAGCAGTATTATGGGAGGTAGTACTGAAGCTTTCTTT. The V gene is TRBV6-5, the J gene TRBJ1-1; no reliable D call. The CDR3 runs 14 residues. The germline V gene encodes CDR1 MNHEY and CDR2 SVGAGI. Deletions cut 5 bases from V and 5 bases from J, with 15 bases between.

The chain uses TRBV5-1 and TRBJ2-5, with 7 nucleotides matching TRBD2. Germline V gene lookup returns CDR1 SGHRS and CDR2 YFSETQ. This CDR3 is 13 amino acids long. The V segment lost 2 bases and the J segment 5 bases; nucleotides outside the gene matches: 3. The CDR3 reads CASSFWGGETQYF. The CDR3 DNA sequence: TGCGCCAGCAGCTTTTGGGGGGGGGAGACCCAGTACTTC.

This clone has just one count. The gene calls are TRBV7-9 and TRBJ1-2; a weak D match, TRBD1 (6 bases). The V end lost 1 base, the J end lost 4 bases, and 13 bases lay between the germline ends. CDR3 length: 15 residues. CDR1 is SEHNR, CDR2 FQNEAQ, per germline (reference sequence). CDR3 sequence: CASSLGTELSYGYTF. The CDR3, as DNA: TGTGCCAGCAGCTTAGGGACAGAACTCAGCTATGGCTACACCTTC.